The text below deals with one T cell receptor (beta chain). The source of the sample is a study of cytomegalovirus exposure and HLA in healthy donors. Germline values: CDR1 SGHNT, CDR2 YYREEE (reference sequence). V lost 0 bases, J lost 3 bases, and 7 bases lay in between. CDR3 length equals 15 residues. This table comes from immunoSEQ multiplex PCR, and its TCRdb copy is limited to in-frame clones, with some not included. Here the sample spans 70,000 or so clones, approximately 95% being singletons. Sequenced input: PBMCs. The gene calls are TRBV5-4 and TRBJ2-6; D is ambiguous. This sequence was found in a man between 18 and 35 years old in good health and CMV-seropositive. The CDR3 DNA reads TGTGCCAGCAGCTTGGTGACTCGTGGGGCCAACGTCCTGACTTTC. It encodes CASSLVTRGANVLTF.